This T cell receptor (beta chain) stems from a study of T cell responses to AZD1222 COVID-19 vaccine. General study points: Donors, mostly white British, included more females; clonal diversity was possibly underestimated.

TCRdb keeps only in-frame clones here, not all; method: immunoSEQ multiplex PCR. The sample holds about 190,000 clones, around 87% seen once. CDR1 and CDR2 (germline): SGHTA, FQGTGA. Deletions cut 5 bases from V and 4 bases from J, with 15 bases between. The CDR3 covers 15 residues. In the case of this clone: Antigen unknown.

The J gene is TRBJ2-1, the V gene TRBV7-3, with D perhaps matching TRBD2 (6 bases). This sequence originates from an adult in good health. The source material was peripheral blood, sampled on day 0 of MenACWY control vaccination. The CDR3 DNA is TGTGCCAGCAGCCCAATAGCGGAGATTTACAATGAGCAGTTCTTC. Encoded protein: CASSPIAEIYNEQFF.